The source of this T cell receptor (beta chain) is a study of shared clonotypes between healthy human individuals. Study summary: The study drew on a couple of women and a few men aged 18 to 49 as donors. General study results and limits: Across subsets, estimated richness was generally greater for naive than for memory populations.

Germline V gene lookup returns CDR1 MGHDK and CDR2 SYGVNS. The CDR3 is made up of 14 amino acids. After removal of 6 bases from V and 5 bases from J, the junction contained 8 bases not matched to a gene. Genomic DNA of every subset was divided equally among multiple immunoSEQ plates. Profiled with immunoSEQ multiplex PCR; TCRdb holds only in-frame clones, not every one. Seen here are more than 2 million clones, more than 90% observed once, and the top ten hold 0.1% to 0.15%. Regarding this clone: Its target is not known.

J is TRBJ1-1 and V is TRBV25-1; TRBD1 matches at 8 bases. The specimen was naive CD4+ T cells sorted from blood. Subset of the sample: CD45RA+ positively selected. This clonotype was sampled from a man aged 18 to 30 in good health. Here the CDR3 reads CASRTTGDDTEAFF. The CDR3 region has the DNA TGTGCCAGCAGGACGACAGGGGACGATACTGAAGCTTTCTTT.